This record looks at one T cell receptor (beta chain) sequence and its context. CDR1 is SGHVS and CDR2 is FQNEAQ in the germline V gene. The CDR3 covers 14 residues. V lost 0 bases, J lost 4 bases, and 7 bases lay in between. Authors' data handling: Quantification of nucleated cells was approximated via reference gene primer amplification. Clones were sequenced by immunoSEQ multiplex PCR, and TCRdb holds only the in-frame ones, with some missing. V and J calls and clone size are given by that table; D and trimming were obtained from the DNA. The table records 60,000 to 70,000 clones, 80% to 90% of them present only once. The sample originates from a study of blood T cell repertoires in COVID-19. About the study: The samples span acute and convalescent COVID-19 from the United States, Italy and Spain. Sample material is recorded as cDNA or gDNA derived from T cells, B-cell-depleted T cells, or PBMCs.

Sample: peripheral blood. The clonotype comes from a woman in her sixties with acute or convalescent COVID-19. J is TRBJ1-5 and V is TRBV7-8; TRBD1 might be the D (5 bases). The CDR3 DNA sequence: TGTGCCAGCAGCTTAGCCTCAGGGAATCAGCCCCAGCATTTT. Amino acids: CASSLASGNQPQHF.